Reported below is one TCR beta chain. What it binds is unknown. V lost 4 bases to trimming and J lost 7 bases, with 14 bases between them. This CDR3 comprises 14 residues. CDR1 is MNHNS and CDR2 is SASEGT in the germline V gene. This specimen comes from a study of cytomegalovirus exposure and HLA in healthy donors. Study-wide context: One earlier analysis, a look at some 180 million T cells, found approximately 120 million unique TCR beta sequences.

Study outcomes and limitations: Earlier analysis looked at TCR beta V segments, and most were productive about 90% or about 30% of the time. V- and J-gene trimming in TCR beta was tied to a missense DCLRE1C variant by an analysis performed later. In a later analysis, HLA-C alleles had the fewest associated TCRs, DRB1 alleles the most.

The PCR contained 60 Vbeta and 13 Jbeta primers. Libraries were prepared by immunoSEQ multiplex PCR; TCRdb keeps only in-frame clonotypes and omits some of them. The sample carries more than 95,000 clones, around 75% recorded once. The chain uses TRBV6-1 and TRBJ1-3; D unresolved. The clonotype comes from a young woman in good health and CMV-seronegative. Sequenced input: PBMCs. Written as DNA, the CDR3 is TGTGCCAGCAGTGTTTGGACGGCGGGGAACACCATATATTTT. Protein product: CASSVWTAGNTIYF.